This TCR beta chain is drawn from a study of blood T cell repertoires in COVID-19. Study information: Italy, Spain and the United States were the sources of the convalescent and acute COVID-19 samples. PBMCs, B-cell-depleted T cells, or T cells were the source of the cDNA or gDNA that made up the material.

Per the original data handling: Amplification with reference gene primers provided the estimates of nucleated cell counts. This table comes from immunoSEQ multiplex PCR, and its TCRdb copy is limited to in-frame clones, with some not included. V and J calls and clone size are those listed in that table; D and trimming were worked out from the DNA. The table records about 320,000 clones, about 92% of them present only once. The CDR3 covers 13 residues. Trimming shortened V by 2 bases and J by 8 bases, and 11 bases separated the two germline ends. CDR1 and CDR2 (germline): SGHRS, YFSETQ. Living in under 30 US areas, the participants were between roughly 18 and 89 years of age.

The specimen sequenced was PBMCs or T cells enriched from blood (not recorded which). The TCR comes from a man between 60 and 75 years old who had recovered from COVID-19. The chain carries TRBV5-1 and TRBJ2-1; possibly TRBD1 for D (6 bases). CDR3 sequence (DNA): TGCGCCAGCAGCTTCAGGGGACCGCATGAGCAGTTCTTC. Encoded protein: CASSFRGPHEQFF.